The 27 T cell receptor beta chains reported below all come from one sample, sequenced in a study of HIV-infected patients and healthy controls. Around 450 ng RNA was reverse transcribed with alpha and beta constant-region primers. Each of the alpha and beta chains got its own library through chain-specific third strand synthesis with indices. TCRdb redid the calling of the 5' RACE reads with MiXCR, one entry per CDR3 protein. This table holds about 10,000 distinct CDR3 sequences, approximately 5.9% found once. Follow-up blood was drawn about 14 weeks, roughly three months, after antiretroviral therapy began. The repertoire came from unfractionated whole blood and reflected all unsorted peripheral T cells. Source: blood, taken during antiretroviral therapy. Source of these receptors: an adult with HIV infection. The donor label of this sample is uncertain.

This clonotype has at least ten counts. The V gene is TRBV15, the J gene TRBJ2-5, with a weak D call TRBD2 (6 bases). Germline V gene lookup returns CDR1 LNHNV and CDR2 YYDKDF (reference sequence). This CDR3 has 17 amino acids. Between the trimmed V and J ends, which lost 0 bases and 0 bases, there was a span of 14 bases. This chain's CDR3 is CATSRDRRQRDQETQYF. The CDR3 nucleotides read TGTGCCACCAGCAGAGATAGGAGACAGCGGGACCAAGAGACCCAGTACTTC.

The sample holds many counts of this clonotype. The J gene is TRBJ1-3, the V gene TRBV3-1; 7 bases are a match to TRBD1. This CDR3 contains 13 residues. Germline trimming cut 5 bases from V and 4 bases from J; bases unmatched to any gene: 2. Germline CDR1 LGHDT, CDR2 YNNKEL (reference sequence). CDR3 bases: TGTGCCAGCAGCGGGACAGCCGGAAACACCATATATTTT. Its translation: CASSGTAGNTIYF.

This clonotype was recorded many times. This chain links TRBV10-3 with TRBJ2-5, with a possible D match to TRBD1 (5 bases). The V and J ends lost 0 bases and 3 bases respectively, with 5 bases between them. Germline loops: CDR1 ENHRY, CDR2 SYGVKD. The CDR3 spans 13 residues. The CDR3 nucleotides read TGTGCCATCAGTGAGTCAGGGGAAGAGACCCAGTACTTC. It codes for CAISESGEETQYF.

At least ten counts were recorded for this clonotype. The genes are TRBV6-6 and TRBJ1-6; perhaps TRBD1 as D (5 bases). Germline V gene sequence: CDR1 MNHNY, CDR2 SVGAGI (reference sequence). Trimming left V 2 bases short and J 7 bases short, with 15 bases between. The CDR3 contains 16 residues. The CDR3 nucleotides are TGTGCCAGCAGTTACCTCGCAGGGTATTTGAATTCACCCCTCCACTTT. This translates into CASSYLAGYLNSPLHF.

In its sample, this clonotype ranks as medium-sized (0.01 to 0.1%). The chain has TRBV24-1 and TRBJ2-3; TRBD2 aligns across 7 bases. Germline CDR1 reads KGHDR; CDR2 reads SFDVKD. The CDR3 runs 14 residues. V lost 6 bases, J lost 0 bases, and 2 bases stayed unmatched. The chain's CDR3 is CATSSGVSTDTQYF. Written as DNA, the CDR3 is TGTGCCACCAGTAGCGGGGTCAGCACAGATACGCAGTATTTT.

This clonotype has at least ten counts. This rearrangement joins TRBV15 to TRBJ2-7; no reliable D call. CDR1 LNHNV and CDR2 YYDKDF come from the germline V gene (reference sequence). V was pared by 0 bases and J by 5 bases, with 8 bases between. The CDR3 has 13 residues. CDR3 bases: TGTGCCACCAGCAGAGAGCCAGACCACGAGCAGTACTTC. The encoded protein is CATSREPDHEQYF.

This clonotype was observed many times. The V gene is TRBV20-1, the J gene TRBJ1-5; D unclear. This CDR3 is 13 amino acids long. Germline V gene sequence: CDR1 DFQATT, CDR2 SNEGSKA (reference sequence). V was trimmed by 0 bases and J by 9 bases, leaving 12 bases between them. CDR3 nucleotides: TGCAGTGCTAGAGAAAACCCGGGGTGGCCCCAGCATTTT. As protein: CSARENPGWPQHF.

Many counts were recorded for this clonotype. In DNA form, the CDR3 reads TGCAGTGCTAGAACCCCTAGCGGGAGCTCCTACAATGAGCAGTTCTTC. Its protein is CSARTPSGSSYNEQFF. The chain has TRBV20-1 and TRBJ2-1; TRBD2 matches 10 bases. Germline loops: CDR1 DFQATT, CDR2 SNEGSKA (reference sequence). The CDR3 totals 16 residues. V was pared by 2 bases and J by 0 bases, with 4 bases of the junction left unmatched.

This clonotype ranks as medium-sized (0.01 to 0.1%). J is TRBJ2-1 and V is TRBV6-2 or TRBV6-3; 7 nucleotides align to TRBD1. CDR3 length equals 14 residues. V was pared by 6 bases and J by 4 bases, with 6 bases of the junction left unmatched. Germline CDR1 MNHEY, CDR2 SVGEGT. The CDR3 loop is CASSRTGIYNEQFF. The CDR3 region has the DNA TGTGCCAGCAGCCGGACAGGAATATACAATGAGCAGTTCTTC.

This clonotype was seen at least ten times. The chain recombines TRBV9 with TRBJ2-7; no definite D call. The germline gives CDR1 SGDLS, CDR2 YYNGEE. This CDR3 comprises 13 residues. Trimming left V 4 bases short and J 2 bases short, with 10 bases between. The CDR3: CASSPSEPYEQYF. The CDR3 coding sequence is TGTGCCAGCAGCCCCAGCGAACCCTACGAGCAGTACTTC.

The V call is TRBV4-3, the J call TRBJ1-1, with D unresolved. The V end lost 1 base, the J end lost 0 bases, and 3 bases lay between the germline ends. The CDR3 totals 13 residues. CDR1 LGHNA and CDR2 YSLEER come from the germline V gene. CDR3 amino acids: CASSQGMNTEAFF. The CDR3, as DNA: TGCGCCAGCAGCCAAGGGATGAACACTGAAGCTTTCTTT.

This clonotype was picked up many times. This chain uses TRBV9 with TRBJ2-1; D possibly corresponds to TRBD2 (5 bases). CDR3 length: 16 residues. Trimming removed 4 bases from V and 8 bases from J, with 22 bases in between. The germline V gene has CDR1 SGDLS and CDR2 YYNGEE. Here the CDR3 reads CASSSSGSAGVDEQFF. The CDR3 DNA is TGTGCCAGCAGCTCTAGTGGGTCGGCGGGTGTCGATGAGCAGTTCTTC. The full variable domain, completed using reference TRBV9 and TRBJ2-1, is DSGVTQTPKHLITATGQRVTLRCSPRSGDLSVYWYQQSLDQGLQFLIQYYNGEERAKGNILERFSAQQFPDLHSELNLSSLELGDSALYFCASSSSGSAGVDEQFFGPGTRLTVL.

This clonotype was observed at least ten times. This chain uses TRBV1 with TRBJ1-2; TRBD1, the table's D call, was not compared with the DNA. TRBV1 is a listed pseudogene. The CDR3 runs to 18 residues. The CDR3 nucleotides read TGCACCAGCAGGCTCTTCCTTGGACAGGGGGCTTGTATGGGTGGCTACACCTTC. It yields the protein CTSRLFLGQGACMGGYTF.

This clonotype was counted at least ten times. J is TRBJ2-1 and V is TRBV6-2 or TRBV6-3; 9 bases are a match to TRBD2. CDR3 length equals 15 residues. V was pared by 4 bases and J by 8 bases, with 9 bases of the junction left unmatched. CDR1 is MNHEY, CDR2 SVGEGT, per germline. CDR3 region: CASSSAAGGRYEQFF. CDR3 nucleotide sequence: TGTGCCAGCAGTTCAGCGGCGGGGGGGCGCTATGAGCAGTTCTTC.

This clonotype occurred many times. The chain uses TRBV7-3 and TRBJ1-6, with a weak D call TRBD1 (6 bases). Per the germline V gene, CDR1 is SGHTA and CDR2 is FQGTGA. V lost 5 bases to trimming and J lost 1 base, with 9 bases between them. This CDR3 is 15 amino acids long. The CDR3 reads CASSKQGSYNSPLHF. CDR3 coding DNA: TGTGCCAGCAGCAAACAGGGATCCTATAATTCACCCCTCCACTTT.

This clonotype was seen ten or more times. The chain couples TRBV10-3 to TRBJ1-1, with a weak D call TRBD1 (5 bases). The germline V gene has CDR1 ENHRY and CDR2 SYGVKD. V was trimmed by 6 bases and J by 0 bases, leaving 11 bases between them. The CDR3 consists of 14 residues. CDR3 DNA sequence: TGTGCCATCAGAGTTGACAGTATGAACACTGAAGCTTTCTTT. It encodes CAIRVDSMNTEAFF.

V is TRBV11-3 and J is TRBJ2-7; D may be TRBD2 (6 bases). The CDR3 has 12 residues. The V end lost 3 bases, the J end lost 6 bases, and 9 bases lay between the germline ends. CDR1 and CDR2 (germline): SGHNT, YENEEA. The CDR3 bases are TGTGCCAGCAGCTTGGGACTCTCCGAGCAGTACTTC. This codes for CASSLGLSEQYF.

This chain uses TRBV11-3 with TRBJ2-7; TRBD1 aligns across 9 bases. The trim removed 0 bases at V and 6 bases at J, leaving 6 bases unmatched. This CDR3 spans 15 amino acids. Germline CDR1 is SGHNT and CDR2 is YENEEA. CDR3 region: CASSLDRGQGIEQYF. CDR3 DNA sequence: TGTGCCAGCAGCTTAGATCGGGGACAGGGCATCGAGCAGTACTTC.

The V gene is TRBV29-1, the J gene TRBJ2-7, with a tentative D call TRBD2 (5 bases). Trimming shortened V by 6 bases and J by 9 bases, and 18 bases separated the two germline ends. Germline CDR1 and CDR2: SQVTM and ANQGSEA. This CDR3 region has 12 residues. The CDR3 DNA follows: TGCAGCGTACAGCGGTACCAAGGTGGGCAGTACTTC. Amino acid sequence: CSVQRYQGGQYF.

Remarks on this clonotype: Germline is not matched at one junction end, which may reflect a read error. The J gene is TRBJ2-3, the V gene TRBV6-5; D is unclear. The germline gives CDR1 MNHEY, CDR2 SVGAGI. This CDR3 spans 13 amino acids. Here the CDR3 reads CASSTPGPETQYF. The CDR3 nucleotides read TGTGCCAGCAGCACACCAGGCCCAGAGACGCAGTATTTT.

By share of the sample, this clonotype is medium-sized (0.01 to 0.1%). This chain connects TRBV19 to TRBJ2-2; 7 nucleotides match TRBD1. The CDR3 covers 14 residues. CDR1 is LNHDA and CDR2 is SQIVND in the germline V gene (reference sequence). V was clipped by 4 bases and J by 7 bases; unmatched bases: 6. The CDR3 region is CASSTDRPNGELFF. DNA of the CDR3: TGTGCCAGTAGTACGGACAGGCCGAACGGGGAGCTGTTTTTT.

In this sample, this clonotype turned up many times. The chain employs TRBV30 and TRBJ1-1, with D hard to call. Per the germline V gene, CDR1 is GTSNPN and CDR2 is SVGIG (reference sequence). The CDR3 length is 12 residues. V was pared by 0 bases and J by 3 bases, with 5 bases between. The CDR3 loop reads CAWSVQDTEAFF. For the CDR3, the DNA is TGTGCCTGGAGTGTACAAGACACTGAAGCTTTCTTT. Variable domain in full (rest from reference TRBV30 and TRBJ1-1): SQTIHQWPATLVQPVGSPLSLECTVEGTSNPNLYWYRQAAGRGLQLLFYSVGIGQISSEVPQNLSASRPQDRQFILSSKKLLLSDSGFYLCAWSVQDTEAFFGQGTRLTVV.

In regard to this clonotype: Germline and junction disagree at one end, which may indicate a read error. The rearrangement joins TRBV12-3 or TRBV12-4 to TRBJ1-3; weak D call: TRBD1 (6 bases). The CDR3 spans 15 residues. The CDR3 DNA reads as TGTGCCAGGAGTTCGCAGACAGGCTCTGGAAACACCATATATTTT. Amino acids: CARSSQTGSGNTIYF.

The V and J genes are TRBV5-1 and TRBJ2-1; 8 bases line up with TRBD2. Germline CDR1 reads SGHRS; CDR2 reads YFSETQ. The junction had 6 bases not matched to a gene; V was cut back by 6 bases and J by 7 bases. The CDR3 loop spans 13 amino acids. CDR3 amino acids: CASTYVAGNEQFF. The DNA for the CDR3 is TGCGCCAGCACCTATGTAGCGGGGAATGAGCAGTTCTTC.

This chain connects TRBV6-2 or TRBV6-3 to TRBJ1-5; 7 bases fit TRBD1. Germline V gene data show CDR1 as MNHEY and CDR2 as SVGEGT. CDR3 length: 15 amino acids. The trim removed 0 bases at V and 2 bases at J, leaving 1 base unmatched. The CDR3 protein is CASSYSTGRNQPQHF. CDR3 coding DNA: TGTGCCAGCAGTTACTCGACAGGGCGCAATCAGCCCCAGCATTTT.

This clonotype was counted a few times. The CDR3 DNA follows: TGCAGTGCCAGTAGCGGGAGGCTAGGGCAAGAGACCCAGTACTTC. The encoded protein is CSASSGRLGQETQYF. This chain links TRBV20-1 with TRBJ2-5, with TRBD2 matching 10 bases. This CDR3 is 15 amino acids long. Germline V gives CDR1 DFQATT, CDR2 SNEGSKA (reference sequence). V shed 6 bases and J 2 bases; nucleotides not matched to a gene: 9.

A few counts support this clonotype. The CDR3 bases are TGTGCCAGCAGGGCCCCCTCCGGGGGGCAAAACACCGGGGAGCTGTTTTTT. This translates into CASRAPSGGQNTGELFF. The J gene is TRBJ2-2, the V gene TRBV6-6; TRBD2 is a possible D gene (7 bases). This CDR3 contains 17 residues. Trimming pared 6 bases from V and 2 bases from J, leaving 19 bases between. Germline CDR1 is MNHNY and CDR2 is SVGAGI (reference sequence).